This record looks at one T cell receptor beta chain sequence and its context. The data originate from a study of blood T cell repertoires in COVID-19. The overall study: The United States, Italy and Spain were the sources of the acute and convalescent COVID-19 samples.

Clones were read by immunoSEQ multiplex PCR, and TCRdb kept only the in-frame ones, dropping some. There are about 310,000 clones in the sample; 85% occur only once, and approximately 1.9% lies in the top ten. Cohorts were based on clinical histories the participants reported. Each exposed participant met a COVID-19 case in the 2 weeks preceding study entry. V lost 6 bases, J lost 7 bases, and 12 bases stayed unmatched. The CDR3 runs to 15 residues. CDR1 SNHLY and CDR2 FYNNEI come from the germline V gene. This TCR derives from a young woman who had been exposed to COVID-19. The chain combines TRBV2 with TRBJ2-1; TRBD2 aligns across 7 bases. Material: PBMCs or T cells enriched from blood (not recorded which). The CDR3 region is CASSNLAGVWNEQFF. The CDR3 nucleotides read TGTGCCAGCAGCAACTTGGCGGGGGTTTGGAATGAGCAGTTCTTC.